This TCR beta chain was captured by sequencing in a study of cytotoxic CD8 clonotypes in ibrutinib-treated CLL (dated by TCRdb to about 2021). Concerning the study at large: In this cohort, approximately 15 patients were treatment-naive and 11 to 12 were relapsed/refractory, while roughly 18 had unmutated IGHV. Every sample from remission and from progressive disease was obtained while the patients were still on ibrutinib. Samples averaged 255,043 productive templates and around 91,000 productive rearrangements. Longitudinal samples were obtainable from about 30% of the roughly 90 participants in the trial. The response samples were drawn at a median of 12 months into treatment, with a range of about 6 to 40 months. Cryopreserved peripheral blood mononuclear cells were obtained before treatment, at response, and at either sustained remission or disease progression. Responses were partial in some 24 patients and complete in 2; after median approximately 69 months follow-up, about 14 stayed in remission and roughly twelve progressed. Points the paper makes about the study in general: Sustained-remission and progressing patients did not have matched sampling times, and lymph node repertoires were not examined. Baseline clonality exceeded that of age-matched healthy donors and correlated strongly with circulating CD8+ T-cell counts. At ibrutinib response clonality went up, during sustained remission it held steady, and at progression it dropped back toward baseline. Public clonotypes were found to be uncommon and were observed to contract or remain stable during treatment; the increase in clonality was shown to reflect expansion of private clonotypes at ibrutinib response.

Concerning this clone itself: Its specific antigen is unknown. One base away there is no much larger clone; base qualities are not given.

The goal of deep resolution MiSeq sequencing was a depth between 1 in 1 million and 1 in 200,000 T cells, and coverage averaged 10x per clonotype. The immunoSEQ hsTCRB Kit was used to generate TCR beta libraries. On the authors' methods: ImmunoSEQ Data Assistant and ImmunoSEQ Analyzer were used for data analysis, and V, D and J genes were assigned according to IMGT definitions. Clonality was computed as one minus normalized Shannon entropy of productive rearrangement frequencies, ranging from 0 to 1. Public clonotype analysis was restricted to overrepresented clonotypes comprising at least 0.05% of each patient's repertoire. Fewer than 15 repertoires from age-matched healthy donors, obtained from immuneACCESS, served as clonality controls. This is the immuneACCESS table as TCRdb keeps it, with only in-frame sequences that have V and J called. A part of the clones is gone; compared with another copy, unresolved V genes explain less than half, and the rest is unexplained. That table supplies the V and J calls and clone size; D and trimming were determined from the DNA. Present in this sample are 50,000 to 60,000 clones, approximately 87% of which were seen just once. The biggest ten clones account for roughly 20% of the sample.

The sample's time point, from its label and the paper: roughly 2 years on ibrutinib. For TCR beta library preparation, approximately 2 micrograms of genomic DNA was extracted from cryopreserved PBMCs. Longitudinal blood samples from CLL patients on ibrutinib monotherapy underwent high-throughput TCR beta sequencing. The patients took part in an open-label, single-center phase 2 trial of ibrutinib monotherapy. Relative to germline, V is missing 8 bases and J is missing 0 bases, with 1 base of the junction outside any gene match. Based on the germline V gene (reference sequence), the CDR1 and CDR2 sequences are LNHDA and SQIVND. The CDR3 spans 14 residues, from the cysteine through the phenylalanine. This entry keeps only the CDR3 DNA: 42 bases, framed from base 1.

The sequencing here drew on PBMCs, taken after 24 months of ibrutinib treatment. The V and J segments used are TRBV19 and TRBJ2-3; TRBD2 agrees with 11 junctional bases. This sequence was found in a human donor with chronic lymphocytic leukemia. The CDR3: CASVAGGSTDTQYF. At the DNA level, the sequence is TGTGCCAGTGTAGCGGGGGGGAGCACAGATACGCAGTATTTT. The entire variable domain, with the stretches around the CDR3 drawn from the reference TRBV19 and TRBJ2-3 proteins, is DGGITQSPKYLFRKEGQNVTLSCEQNLNHDAMYWYRQDPGQGLRLIYYSQIVNDFQKGDIAEGYSVSREKKESFPLTVTSAQKNPTAFYLCASVAGGSTDTQYFGPGTRLTVL.